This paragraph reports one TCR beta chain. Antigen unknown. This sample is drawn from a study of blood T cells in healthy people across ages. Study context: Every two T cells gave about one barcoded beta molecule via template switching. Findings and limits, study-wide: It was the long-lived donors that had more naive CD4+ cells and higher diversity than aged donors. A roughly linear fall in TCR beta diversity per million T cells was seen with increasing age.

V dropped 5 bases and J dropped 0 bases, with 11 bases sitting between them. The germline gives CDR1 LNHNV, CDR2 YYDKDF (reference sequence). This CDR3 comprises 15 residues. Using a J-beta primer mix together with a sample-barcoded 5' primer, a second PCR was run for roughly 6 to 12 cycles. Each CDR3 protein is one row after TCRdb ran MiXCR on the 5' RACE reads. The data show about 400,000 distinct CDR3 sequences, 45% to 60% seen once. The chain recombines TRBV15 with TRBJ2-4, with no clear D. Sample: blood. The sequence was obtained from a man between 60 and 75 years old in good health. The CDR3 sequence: CATSPNPLAKNIQYF. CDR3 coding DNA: TGTGCCACCAGCCCAAACCCACTAGCCAAAAACATTCAGTACTTC.